These 23 T cell receptor beta chains were all obtained from the same sample, sequenced in a study of T cells in Graves' hyperthyroidism and ophthalmopathy. It was RNA transcripts that yielded the amplified TCR beta CDR3 regions. TCR CDR3 regions were first amplified by RT-PCR with HTBI primers. TCRdb recomputed calls from the multiplex PCR reads with MiXCR, one row per CDR3 protein. The sample has 470,000 or so distinct CDR3 sequences, around 21% seen once. The sequencing sample was made of blood. These receptors were collected from a man in his late teens or twenties with Graves' hyperthyroidism.

This clonotype was observed a few times. The chain carries TRBV6-1 and TRBJ1-1; D is perhaps TRBD1 (5 bases). Germline V lookup: CDR1 MNHNS, CDR2 SASEGT. CDR3 length: 15 amino acids. With 2 bases removed from V and 3 bases from J, the gap between germline ends came to 13 bases. The chain's CDR3 is CASSELGGWYTEAFF. CDR3 bases: TGTGCCAGCAGTGAATTGGGGGGTTGGTACACTGAAGCTTTCTTT.

The V and J genes are TRBV6-2 or TRBV6-3 and TRBJ2-5; TRBD2 aligns across 15 bases. The CDR3 has 16 amino acids. The germline V gene has CDR1 MNHEY and CDR2 SVGEGT. J gave up 6 bases and V 6 bases, and 8 bases lay outside the gene matches. CDR3 nucleotide sequence: TGTGCCAGCAGCCCTGGGACTAGCGGGAGGAGGAAGACCCAGTACTTC. Translated: CASSPGTSGRRKTQYF.

This clonotype has a handful of counts. The chain recombines TRBV7-8 with TRBJ1-2; D ambiguous. Germline-derived CDR1 and CDR2 are SGHVS and FQNEAQ. Trimming left V 1 base short and J 8 bases short, with 11 bases between. This CDR3 has 13 residues. The CDR3 DNA reads TGTGCCAGCAGCTTAGACGGGAAAAGGGGCTACACCTTC. It encodes CASSLDGKRGYTF.

There are many counts of this clonotype. This chain connects TRBV20-1 to TRBJ1-1; D is possibly TRBD1 (5 bases). The CDR3 runs 13 residues. V shed 0 bases and J shed 5 bases, with 10 bases lying between them. Per germline, CDR1 DFQATT and CDR2 SNEGSKA (reference sequence). CDR3 in amino acids: CSAREDEGTEAFF. CDR3 DNA sequence: TGCAGTGCTAGAGAGGATGAGGGGACTGAAGCTTTCTTT.

The chain joins TRBV29-1 to TRBJ2-7; D tentatively reads TRBD1 or TRBD2 (5 bases each). The V gene lost 6 bases and the J gene lost 4 bases, with 13 bases spanning the gap. The CDR3 spans 12 residues. CDR1 and CDR2 from the germline V gene are SQVTM and ANQGSEA. CDR3 DNA: TGCAGCGTCGGGACCGACTGGTACGAGCAGTACTTC. Protein product: CSVGTDWYEQYF.

The count of this clonotype is one. The chain has TRBV5-1 and TRBJ1-2; 7 nucleotides agree with TRBD1. The CDR3 totals 14 residues. Germline V gene sequence: CDR1 SGHRS, CDR2 YFSETQ. Trimming removed 0 bases from V and 10 bases from J; junction bases left unmatched: 9. CDR3 sequence (DNA): TGCGCCAGCAGCTTGGGGGGGACAGCTATCTCCTACACCTTC. This gives the protein CASSLGGTAISYTF.

This clonotype was counted ten times or more. The chain has TRBV27 and TRBJ1-6, with 9 positions matching TRBD1. With 3 bases clipped from V and 4 bases from J, the junction kept 4 bases outside the gene matches. The CDR3 has 16 amino acids. Germline-derived CDR1 and CDR2 are MNHEY and SMNVEV (reference sequence). The CDR3 sequence is CASSFLGTGYNSPLHF. CDR3 in DNA: TGTGCCAGCAGTTTTTTAGGGACAGGGTATAATTCACCCCTCCACTTT.

The chain has TRBV20-1 and TRBJ2-5; D uncertain. The CDR3 totals 13 residues. V dropped 4 bases and J dropped 1 base, with 10 bases sitting between them. Germline CDR1 and CDR2: DFQATT and SNEGSKA (reference sequence). The DNA for the CDR3 is TGCAGTGCTACCCCAGCCCGCCAAGAGACCCAGTACTTC. Its translation: CSATPARQETQYF.

This clonotype appeared many times. The genes are TRBV3-1 and TRBJ2-4; 7 bases line up with TRBD1. Germline lookup yields CDR1 LGHDT and CDR2 YNNKEL (reference sequence). Losses at the gene ends were 4 bases for V and 6 bases for J; bases not matched to a gene: 9. This CDR3 is built from 15 residues. This chain's CDR3 is CASSPPGTERNIQYF. Here the CDR3 DNA reads TGTGCCAGCAGCCCGCCCGGGACAGAAAGAAACATTCAGTACTTC.

This clonotype was seen at least ten times. The chain employs TRBV6-1 and TRBJ1-1; no clear D. The CDR3 covers 11 residues. Per germline, CDR1 MNHNS and CDR2 SASEGT. Trimming left V 9 bases short and J 1 base short, with 6 bases between. CDR3 coding DNA: TGTGCCAGTGCCTCGAACACTGAAGCTTTCTTT. It codes for CASASNTEAFF.

This clonotype was found many times. The V and J genes are TRBV7-8 and TRBJ1-1, with D perhaps TRBD1 (5 bases). This CDR3 is built from 12 residues. The V and J ends lost 5 bases and 2 bases respectively, with 6 bases between them. Germline CDR1 reads SGHVS; CDR2 reads FQNEAQ. This CDR3 reads CASSGHNTEAFF. The CDR3, as DNA: TGTGCCAGCAGCGGACACAACACTGAAGCTTTCTTT.

This clonotype has a count of ten or more. The chain joins TRBV12-3 or TRBV12-4 to TRBJ2-3; 7 bases are a match to TRBD2. The CDR3 contains 14 residues. Germline trimming cut 3 bases from V and 3 bases from J; bases unmatched to any gene: 3. The CDR3 region has the DNA TGTGCCAGCAGTTTTGGCGGGGGAACAGATACGCAGTATTTT. Its translation: CASSFGGGTDTQYF.

The V and J genes are TRBV20-1 and TRBJ2-7, with D perhaps matching TRBD1 (5 bases). Germline V gene lookup returns CDR1 DFQATT and CDR2 SNEGSKA (reference sequence). Trimming shortened V by 3 bases and J by 1 base, and 10 bases separated the two germline ends. This CDR3 spans 13 amino acids. The CDR3 DNA reads as TGCAGTGCTAGTGGGGCGGATTCCTACGAGCAGTACTTC. As protein: CSASGADSYEQYF.

This clonotype was seen only once. The chain is built from TRBV6-1 and TRBJ2-2, with 8 bases matching TRBD1. Germline V lookup: CDR1 MNHNS, CDR2 SASEGT. The CDR3 extends over 14 amino acids. V trimming: 10 bases; J trimming: 2 bases; junction bases outside the gene matches: 6. In nucleotides, the CDR3 is TGTGCCAACCGACAGGGGAGAAACACCGGGGAGCTGTTTTTT. Translated, it gives CANRQGRNTGELFF.

There are a few counts of this clonotype. The chain has TRBV27 and TRBJ1-2; D ambiguous. Per the germline V gene, CDR1 is MNHEY and CDR2 is SMNVEV (reference sequence). Deletions cut 6 bases from V and 0 bases from J, with 23 bases between. This CDR3 spans 18 amino acids. The CDR3 loop is CASSRAGRPPHANYGYTF. Written as DNA, the CDR3 is TGTGCCAGCAGCCGCGCGGGCAGGCCTCCTCACGCTAACTATGGCTACACCTTC.

This clonotype appeared many times. The chain couples TRBV19 to TRBJ2-4; D remains ambiguous. This CDR3 region has 16 residues. CDR1 is LNHDA, CDR2 SQIVND, per germline (reference sequence). V was clipped by 1 base and J by 4 bases, with 14 bases between them. CDR3 protein: CASSIADGQWKNIQYF. The CDR3 region has the DNA TGTGCCAGTAGTATAGCTGACGGTCAGTGGAAAAACATTCAGTACTTC.

This clonotype was counted at least ten times. CDR3 amino acids: CASSLRESGEAFF. For the CDR3, the DNA is TGTGCCAGCAGTTTACGGGAAAGCGGTGAAGCTTTCTTT. The rearrangement links TRBV12-3 or TRBV12-4 to TRBJ1-1; D is undetermined. The V and J ends lost 2 bases and 7 bases respectively, with 11 bases between them. This CDR3 region has 13 residues.

A few counts support this clonotype. The rearrangement uses TRBV18 and TRBJ2-7; 8 bases align to TRBD1. This CDR3 contains 16 residues. Per germline, CDR1 KGHSH and CDR2 LQKENI. The junction had 11 bases not matched to a gene; V was cut back by 4 bases and J by 3 bases. In DNA, the CDR3 is TGTGCCAGCTCACAAAGGACAGGGAGAGATAGCTACGAGCAGTACTTC. This gives the protein CASSQRTGRDSYEQYF.

The sample holds many counts of this clonotype. CDR3 loop: CAISWDRAGYTF. For the CDR3, the DNA is TGTGCCATCAGTTGGGACAGGGCTGGCTACACCTTC. The V and J genes are TRBV10-3 and TRBJ1-2, with 9 bases lining up with TRBD1. The CDR3 spans 12 residues. With V trimmed by 5 bases and J by 7 bases, 2 bases remained unmatched. Germline V gives CDR1 ENHRY, CDR2 SYGVKD.

The CDR3 DNA reads as TGTGCCAGTAGTAATTACAGGGGGAGCACTGAAGCTTTCTTT. This sequence encodes CASSNYRGSTEAFF. The chain uses TRBV19 and TRBJ1-1; TRBD1 matches at 8 bases. Trimming at V came to 4 bases and at J to 4 bases, leaving 5 bases not matched to a gene. This CDR3 has 14 amino acids. Germline CDR1 reads LNHDA; CDR2 reads SQIVND (reference sequence).

This clonotype was counted many times. J is TRBJ2-2 and V is TRBV25-1; D uncertain. The V end lost 1 base, the J end lost 7 bases, and 4 bases lay between the germline ends. Germline CDR1 MGHDK, CDR2 SYGVNS. The CDR3 is made up of 12 amino acids. CDR3 bases: TGTGCCAGCAGTGAATGGGGCGGGGAGCTGTTTTTT. Protein sequence: CASSEWGGELFF.

This clonotype came up many times. The chain combines TRBV11-3 with TRBJ1-1, with 8 bases aligning to TRBD1. Germline assignment: CDR1 SGHNT and CDR2 YENEEA. The V gene end was trimmed by 8 bases and the J gene end by 0 bases; junction bases not matched to a gene: 5. The CDR3 is made up of 14 amino acids. The CDR3 DNA sequence: TGTGCCAGCGGTCCGGGACAGGTGAACACTGAAGCTTTCTTT. It specifies CASGPGQVNTEAFF.

This clonotype was recorded many times. V and J are TRBV12-3 or TRBV12-4 and TRBJ1-1; D is undetermined. CDR3 length: 14 residues. V lost 2 bases and J 0 bases, leaving 7 bases between the germline ends. CDR3 nucleotides: TGTGCCAGCAGTTTAACGAGACTGAACACTGAAGCTTTCTTT. Its translation is CASSLTRLNTEAFF.